The clone carrying this TCR beta chain was seen a few times. Its specificity is unknown. This record belongs to a study of T cells in narcolepsy. Study-level background: Patients with NT1 or NT2 and healthy control donors were enrolled. Study-level findings and limits: Same-patient CSF and blood CD4+ T cell clonotypes included HCRT-specific and TRIB2-specific autoreactive ones. Autoreactive clonotypes reportedly recurred in blood of same and different patients, not controls.

Measured with immunoSEQ multiplex PCR; TCRdb has only the in-frame clones, and not every one. The data hold around 39,000 clones, with approximately 86% observed a single time. Trimming stripped 2 bases from V and 9 bases from J, with 11 bases between. This CDR3 is 13 amino acids long. Germline loops: CDR1 KGHSH, CDR2 LQKENI. The origin of this receptor is a human donor with narcolepsy. This rearrangement joins TRBV18 to TRBJ2-1; no definite D call. The sequenced material came from CD45RA- memory CD4+ T cells from PBMCs. The CDR3 spells CASSPARSAEQFF. The CDR3 nucleotides read TGTGCCAGCTCACCAGCCAGAAGCGCTGAGCAGTTCTTC.